Presented here are 5 T cell receptor beta chains from one specimen sequenced in a study of blood T cells in healthy people across ages. Alongside a J-beta primer mix, a sample-barcoded 5' primer served in a second PCR lasting roughly 7 to 11 cycles. TCRdb independently ran MiXCR on the 5' RACE reads; one entry per CDR3 protein. The repertoire consists of about 1.8 million distinct CDR3 sequences, with 40% to 55% occurring once and the leading ten covering 2.1%. The sequenced sample consisted of blood. These receptors all stem from a woman aged 40 to 49 in good health.

The chain has TRBV20-1 and TRBJ2-1; 8 bases fit TRBD2. The CDR3 is made up of 15 amino acids. Germline assignment: CDR1 DFQATT and CDR2 SNEGSKA (reference sequence). Losses at the gene ends were 2 bases for V and 8 bases for J; bases not matched to a gene: 11. The CDR3 reads CSARRGLGLSHEQFF. CDR3 nucleotide sequence: TGCAGTGCTAGAAGGGGACTAGGCCTGTCCCATGAGCAGTTCTTC.

The table lists this clonotype with a few counts. V gene TRBV27 combines with J gene TRBJ2-1, with no clear D. The germline gives CDR1 MNHEY, CDR2 SMNVEV (reference sequence). CDR3 length equals 12 residues. The ends were cut back, 6 bases at V and 9 bases at J, with 12 bases in the middle. CDR3 bases: TGTGCCAGCAGACAAATTTGGGGTGAGCAGTTCTTC. This sequence encodes CASRQIWGEQFF.

This clonotype turned up a few times. J is TRBJ1-2 and V is TRBV11-2; 9 bases align to TRBD1. Germline assignment: CDR1 SGHAT and CDR2 FQNNGV. Trimming took 5 bases from V and 7 from J; bases not matched to a gene: 17. There are 17 residues in the CDR3. CDR3 region: CASSQRYHGQGKGGYTF. The CDR3 DNA reads as TGTGCCAGCAGCCAGAGGTATCACGGACAGGGGAAAGGTGGCTACACCTTC. Full variable domain (missing parts from reference TRBV11-2 and TRBJ1-2): EAGVAQSPRYKIIEKRQSVAFWCNPISGHATLYWYQQILGQGPKLLIQFQNNGVVDDSQLPKDRFSAERLKGVDSTLKIQPAKLEDSAVYLCASSQRYHGQGKGGYTFGSGTRLTVV.

This chain connects TRBV24-1 to TRBJ2-5, with D possibly being TRBD1 or TRBD2 (5 bases each). The germline CDR1 and CDR2 sequences are KGHDR and SFDVKD. V lost 9 bases to trimming and J lost 0 bases, with 10 bases between them. The length of the CDR3 is 13 residues. As DNA, the CDR3 is TGTGCCACCGGGGACGGTAACCAAGAGACCCAGTACTTC. It encodes CATGDGNQETQYF.

The chain is built from TRBV3-1 and TRBJ2-3; a weak D match, TRBD2 (5 bases). The CDR3 extends over 15 amino acids. Between the trimmed V and J ends, which lost 1 base and 6 bases, there was a span of 14 bases. The germline CDR1 and CDR2 sequences are LGHDT and YNNKEL (reference sequence). CDR3: CASSQGAEASDTQYF. The CDR3 region has the DNA TGTGCCAGCAGCCAAGGGGCAGAGGCTAGCGATACGCAGTATTTT.